Presented here are 30 T cell receptor beta chains from one specimen sequenced in a study of T-cell memory formation after mild COVID-19. From the 5' RACE reads, TCRdb called clonotypes with MiXCR, one entry per CDR3 protein. The sample consists of fewer than 450,000 distinct CDR3 sequences, approximately 24% of them appearing once. Input material: PBMCs or a T cell subset sorted from them (not recorded which). These receptors were collected from an adult woman who had mild COVID-19 (a few samples of this study predate the infection). Cell type and time point are not known.

The rearrangement uses TRBV3-1 and TRBJ2-3; D is undetermined. Germline lookup yields CDR1 LGHDT and CDR2 YNNKEL (reference sequence). V lost 4 bases and J 2 bases, leaving 10 bases between the germline ends. The CDR3 runs to 14 residues. In nucleotides, the CDR3 is TGTGCCAGCAGCCCCTTTGGGGTCACAGATACGCAGTATTTT. It is translated as CASSPFGVTDTQYF.

This clonotype was seen a handful of times. J is TRBJ2-7 and V is TRBV10-2, with 8 bases matching TRBD2. Germline lookup yields CDR1 WSHSY and CDR2 SAAADI. There are 16 residues in the CDR3. With 3 bases clipped from V and 3 bases from J, the junction kept 10 bases outside the gene matches. CDR3 DNA: TGCGCCAGCAGTGACGGGGGTGCGGGAGGACGCTACGAGCAGTACTTC. Translation: CASSDGGAGGRYEQYF.

The chain employs TRBV7-2 and TRBJ2-3; D possibly corresponds to TRBD2 (6 bases). From germline, CDR1 is SGHTA and CDR2 FQGNSA. Trimming stripped 5 bases from V and 4 bases from J, with 19 bases between. CDR3 length: 16 amino acids. The CDR3 DNA reads as TGTGCCAGCAGCCCCCCAATCGGAGGGTCGGCAGATACGCAGTATTTT. Its translation is CASSPPIGGSADTQYF.

The V and J genes are TRBV4-1 and TRBJ2-1; weak D call: TRBD2 (5 bases). Trimming took 1 base from V and 0 from J, leaving 10 bases between them. The germline V gene has CDR1 MGHRA and CDR2 YSYEKL. This CDR3 is built from 16 residues. The CDR3 coding sequence is TGCGCCAGCAGCCAAGCTGCGGGTAGCTCCTACAATGAGCAGTTCTTC. It specifies CASSQAAGSSYNEQFF.

The chain uses TRBV7-8 and TRBJ2-4, with 7 bases fitting TRBD1. The J segment lost 4 bases and the V segment lost 5 bases, leaving 8 bases of the junction unmatched. The length of the CDR3 is 15 residues. Germline V gives CDR1 SGHVS, CDR2 FQNEAQ. DNA of the CDR3: TGTGCCAGCAGCGCCCGGACAGGCCAGAAAAACATTCAGTACTTC. This gives the protein CASSARTGQKNIQYF.

This chain connects TRBV7-9 to TRBJ1-5; the D gene is possibly TRBD1 (5 bases). V was trimmed by 3 bases and J by 3 bases, leaving 9 bases between them. Germline V gives CDR1 SEHNR, CDR2 FQNEAQ (reference sequence). This CDR3 has 14 residues. The CDR3 loop reads CASSLSGVNQPQHF. The CDR3 bases are TGTGCCAGCAGCTTGTCGGGGGTCAATCAGCCCCAGCATTTT.

The chain has TRBV3-1 and TRBJ2-7; TRBD2 matches 14 bases. CDR1 LGHDT and CDR2 YNNKEL come from the germline V gene (reference sequence). The CDR3 is 13 residues long. Germline trimming cut 8 bases from V and 6 bases from J; bases unmatched to any gene: 3. The CDR3 sequence is CASSGLAGVEQYF. CDR3 coding DNA: TGTGCCAGCTCGGGACTAGCGGGAGTCGAGCAGTACTTC.

The chain uses TRBV5-5 and TRBJ2-3; D is uncertain. Trimming left V 4 bases short and J 2 bases short, with 8 bases between. Germline V gives CDR1 SGHKS, CDR2 YYEKEE (reference sequence). The CDR3 is made up of 13 amino acids. CDR3 coding DNA: TGTGCCAGCAGCCCAGCCAACACAGATACGCAGTATTTT. Translated: CASSPANTDTQYF.

J is TRBJ2-6 and V is TRBV7-8; possibly TRBD2 for D (5 bases). V lost 5 bases and J lost 1, with 18 bases in between. Looked up from germline, CDR1 is SGHVS and CDR2 is FQNEAQ. This CDR3 is 18 amino acids long. The CDR3 is CASSGRRADGSGANVLTF. In DNA form, the CDR3 reads TGTGCCAGCAGCGGCCGGAGAGCGGACGGTTCTGGGGCCAACGTCCTGACTTTC.

This clonotype was seen a handful of times. The chain employs TRBV5-1 and TRBJ1-6; no clear D gene. Germline V CDR1 and CDR2: SGHRS, YFSETQ. V was shortened by 0 bases and J by 7 bases, with 11 bases between the two germline ends. The CDR3 is 15 residues long. The CDR3 DNA sequence: TGCGCCAGCAGCTTGGGGCGGGTCCAAAATTCACCCCTCCACTTT. Translation gives CASSLGRVQNSPLHF.

Concerning this clonotype itself: Because the CDR3 is missing its conserved closing phenylalanine or tryptophan, this is likely a read error. The rearrangement joins TRBV7-2 to TRBJ2-1; 13 bases map to TRBD2. V lost 4 bases and J lost 11; bases outside the gene matches: 2. Germline V gene lookup returns CDR1 SGHTA and CDR2 FQGNSA. CDR3 length equals 13 residues. The CDR3: CASSSGLAGQQFI. The CDR3 nucleotides are TGTGCCAGCAGCTCGGGACTAGCGGGGCAGCAGTTCATC.

The J gene is TRBJ2-2, the V gene TRBV5-1; D not resolved. CDR3 length: 15 amino acids. CDR1 is SGHRS and CDR2 is YFSETQ in the germline V gene. The V and J ends lost 2 bases and 4 bases respectively, with 12 bases between them. CDR3 sequence: CASSFSMSRTGELFF. The CDR3 region has the DNA TGCGCCAGCAGCTTTAGCATGTCGCGCACCGGGGAGCTGTTTTTT.

The V and J genes are TRBV7-9 and TRBJ1-2; maybe TRBD1 (5 bases). Trimming left V 7 bases short and J 2 bases short, with 17 bases between. The germline gives CDR1 SEHNR, CDR2 FQNEAQ (reference sequence). CDR3 length: 15 amino acids. This chain's CDR3 is CASKDSTETNYGYTF. In DNA, the CDR3 is TGTGCCAGCAAAGACAGTACTGAAACAAACTATGGCTACACCTTC.

In its sample, this clonotype was seen a few times. The chain carries TRBV7-8 and TRBJ2-1, with D perhaps being TRBD1 or TRBD2 (5 bases each). The V gene's germline CDR1 is SGHVS and CDR2 FQNEAQ. The CDR3 consists of 13 residues. Trimming pared 4 bases from V and 15 bases from J, leaving 19 bases between. The CDR3 region is CASSSNYRGKGFF. The CDR3 DNA follows: TGTGCCAGCAGCTCAAACTACCGGGGCAAGGGGTTCTTC.

V is TRBV15 and J is TRBJ2-2, with 11 bases fitting TRBD1. V lost 3 bases, J lost 6 bases, and 3 bases stayed unmatched. This CDR3 comprises 15 residues. The germline V gene has CDR1 LNHNV and CDR2 YYDKDF (reference sequence). The CDR3 DNA sequence: TGTGCCACCAGCAGCAGGACAGGGGGCCCCGGGGAGCTGTTTTTT. This codes for CATSSRTGGPGELFF.

The chain couples TRBV29-1 to TRBJ2-3; D might be TRBD2 (6 bases). CDR1 and CDR2 from the germline V gene are SQVTM and ANQGSEA. This CDR3 is 14 amino acids long. The germline V and J ends were trimmed by 4 bases and 1 base, with 12 bases remaining between them. The CDR3 sequence is CSVVFQRGTDTQYF. The CDR3 DNA follows: TGCAGCGTTGTGTTCCAGCGGGGCACAGATACGCAGTATTTT.

The V gene is TRBV2, the J gene TRBJ1-5; D not certain. Germline values: CDR1 SNHLY, CDR2 FYNNEI. The V and J ends lost 3 bases and 4 bases respectively, with 7 bases between them. The CDR3 sequence is 13 residues long. The CDR3 nucleotides are TGTGCCAGCAGTGAGAAAGGAAATCAGCCCCAGCATTTT. Translating it yields CASSEKGNQPQHF.

The table lists this clonotype with many counts. This chain links TRBV12-3 or TRBV12-4 with TRBJ1-1, with no clear D. V shed 6 bases and J shed 2 bases, with 10 bases lying between them. CDR3 size: 13 residues. This chain's CDR3 is CASSLRVNTEAFF. CDR3 DNA sequence: TGTGCCAGCAGCTTACGGGTAAACACTGAAGCTTTCTTT.

This clonotype was counted many times. The chain couples TRBV29-1 to TRBJ2-1, with D possibly TRBD2 on 6 matching bases. This CDR3 spans 15 amino acids. V lost 6 bases and J 7 bases, leaving 22 bases between the germline ends. Germline CDR1 and CDR2: SQVTM and ANQGSEA. For the CDR3, the DNA is TGCAGCGTCCCGACTACCGGGGAGGACTATAATGAGCAGTTCTTC. Translation gives CSVPTTGEDYNEQFF.

This clonotype showed up just a few times. This chain connects TRBV29-1 to TRBJ2-7; the D gene is possibly TRBD1 (6 bases). The CDR3 length is 12 residues. Germline lookup yields CDR1 SQVTM and CDR2 ANQGSEA. V dropped 7 bases and J dropped 4 bases, with 14 bases sitting between them. The CDR3 loop reads CSGSTGQYEQYF. In nucleotides, the CDR3 is TGCAGCGGGTCCACAGGGCAGTACGAGCAGTACTTC.

This chain joins TRBV24-1 and TRBJ1-2; D is perhaps TRBD1 (5 bases). The germline gives CDR1 KGHDR, CDR2 SFDVKD. The CDR3 runs 19 residues. Trimming cost V 4 bases and J 3 bases, with 26 bases left between them. In nucleotides, the CDR3 is TGTGCCACCAGTGACCAGCCCTCTTTCGACAGTGACTTGGACTATGGCTACACCTTC. Protein sequence: CATSDQPSFDSDLDYGYTF.

This chain links TRBV14 with TRBJ2-1; 8 positions agree with TRBD2. Trimming took 2 bases from V and 4 from J; bases not matched to a gene: 7. The length of the CDR3 is 16 residues. The V gene's germline CDR1 is SGHDN and CDR2 FVKESK. The CDR3 loop is CASSQKVAGIYNEQFF. Written as DNA, the CDR3 is TGTGCCAGCAGCCAAAAGGTAGCGGGGATTTACAATGAGCAGTTCTTC.

This clonotype came up a few times. The chain has TRBV5-1 and TRBJ2-1; TRBD2 aligns across 8 bases. Looked up from germline, CDR1 is SGHRS and CDR2 is YFSETQ. CDR3 length: 16 residues. Trimming removed 4 bases from V and 4 bases from J; junction bases left unmatched: 10. The CDR3 protein is CASSPRGREEYNEQFF. CDR3 in DNA: TGCGCCAGCAGCCCCCGAGGGCGGGAGGAATACAATGAGCAGTTCTTC.

This clonotype turned up a few times. The rearrangement links TRBV5-1 to TRBJ2-7; maybe TRBD1 (5 bases). This CDR3 is 15 amino acids long. V was pared by 0 bases and J by 3 bases, with 13 bases between. Germline V CDR1 and CDR2: SGHRS, YFSETQ. The CDR3, as DNA: TGCGCCAGCAGCTTGGATGATCCAGGGAACTACGAGCAGTACTTC. Residues: CASSLDDPGNYEQYF. Full variable domain (missing parts from reference TRBV5-1 and TRBJ2-7): KAGVTQTPRYLIKTRGQQVTLSCSPISGHRSVSWYQQTPGQGLQFLFEYFSETQRNKGNFPGRFSGRQFSNSRSEMNVSTLELGDSALYLCASSLDDPGNYEQYFGPGTRLTVT.

This clonotype was counted a few times. This rearrangement joins TRBV12-3 or TRBV12-4 to TRBJ1-2; unclear D gene. CDR3 length equals 14 residues. V shed 6 bases and J shed 1 base, with 12 bases lying between them. This chain's CDR3 is CASSLTPVNYGYTF. In DNA form, the CDR3 reads TGTGCCAGCAGCTTGACACCAGTTAACTATGGCTACACCTTC.

The V gene is TRBV9, the J gene TRBJ2-7; D remains ambiguous. The CDR3 spans 13 residues. Per the germline V gene, CDR1 is SGDLS and CDR2 is YYNGEE. Deletions cut 3 bases from V and 3 bases from J, with 10 bases between. The chain's CDR3 is CASSAQQNYEQYF. Here the CDR3 DNA reads TGTGCCAGCAGCGCCCAACAGAACTACGAGCAGTACTTC.

This clonotype was seen a handful of times. This sequence joins TRBV7-2 and TRBJ1-5; D gene ambiguous. Germline lookup yields CDR1 SGHTA and CDR2 FQGNSA. Trimming pared 2 bases from V and 2 bases from J, leaving 4 bases between. The CDR3 runs 13 residues. CDR3 region: CASSLWRNQPQHF. The CDR3 bases are TGTGCCAGCAGCTTATGGCGCAATCAGCCCCAGCATTTT.

The chain links TRBV7-9 to TRBJ1-3; possibly TRBD1 for D (5 bases). Germline values: CDR1 SEHNR, CDR2 FQNEAQ (reference sequence). CDR3 length equals 17 residues. Between the trimmed V and J ends, which lost 2 bases and 3 bases, there was a span of 17 bases. CDR3 nucleotides: TGTGCCAGCAGCTTAATGGGTGCTCGGGGGTATGGAAACACCATATATTTT. Translating gives CASSLMGARGYGNTIYF. Drawing the rest from reference TRBV7-9 and TRBJ1-3, the complete variable domain is DTGVSQNPRHKITKRGQNVTFRCDPISEHNRLYWYRQTLGQGPEFLTYFQNEAQLEKSRLLSDRFSAERPKGSFSTLEIQRTEQGDSAMYLCASSLMGARGYGNTIYFGEGSWLTVV.

This clonotype was counted between two and nine times. CDR3 DNA sequence: TGTGCCAGCAGCAAAGGGGGGACCAGAAGGGCCTTCTCCTACAATGAGCAGTTCTTC. Residues: CASSKGGTRRAFSYNEQFF. The chain employs TRBV21-1 and TRBJ2-1; the D call of TRBD2 is as the table states it, not checked on the DNA. TRBV21-1 is marked as a pseudogene. This CDR3 contains 19 residues.

This clonotype was picked up a small number of times. The chain joins TRBV24-1 to TRBJ2-3; possibly TRBD1 for D (6 bases). The CDR3 sequence is 15 residues long. V shed 4 bases and J shed 2 bases, with 12 bases lying between them. Germline lookup yields CDR1 KGHDR and CDR2 SFDVKD. CDR3 sequence (DNA): TGTGCCACCAGTGACCCGGACAGACTCACAGATACGCAGTATTTT. This encodes CATSDPDRLTDTQYF.